Below are 28 T cell receptor beta chains sequenced from a single sample in a study of beta chain features in type 1 diabetes. Study conclusions and caveats: There was a moderate but significant shortening of TCRB CDR3s in all four CD4+ subsets of Type 1 diabetes patients.

These TCRs are of unknown antigen specificity. Reverse transcribing all isolated RNA meant expressed TCRB transcripts were sequenced. Method: immunoSEQ multiplex PCR; TCRdb's copy keeps in-frame clones and lacks some. The top ten clones hold more than 0.1% of a sample with around 690,000 clones, over 10% of them seen once. Sequencing was done on a sample of naive CD4+ T cells from blood. These receptor sequences come from a man younger than 40 with type 1 diabetes.

This clone appeared a few times. V and J are TRBV5-1 and TRBJ1-1; TRBD1 is a possible D gene (6 bases). The V and J ends lost 4 bases and 0 bases respectively, with 10 bases between them. The germline V gene encodes CDR1 SGHRS and CDR2 YFSETQ. The CDR3 runs 14 residues. CDR3 amino acids: CASSPTGLNTEAFF. CDR3 DNA sequence: TGCGCCAGCAGCCCGACAGGTCTGAACACTGAAGCTTTCTTT. Looking up the rest from reference TRBV5-1 and TRBJ1-1 gives the full variable domain: KAGVTQTPRYLIKTRGQQVTLSCSPISGHRSVSWYQQTPGQGLQFLFEYFSETQRNKGNFPGRFSGRQFSNSRSEMNVSTLELGDSALYLCASSPTGLNTEAFFGQGTRLTVV.

J is TRBJ2-7 and V is TRBV11-2; D gene unclear. The germline gives CDR1 SGHAT, CDR2 FQNNGV. The CDR3 is made up of 16 amino acids. The V end lost 3 bases, the J end lost 3 bases, and 18 bases lay between the germline ends. CDR3 sequence: CASSFIVRSQHYEQYF. The CDR3, as DNA: TGTGCCAGCAGCTTTATCGTGCGGAGTCAGCACTACGAGCAGTACTTC.

As concerns this clone: A junction boundary mismatches the germline segment, possibly from a read error. The chain has TRBV7-7 and TRBJ2-3, with D perhaps given as TRBD1 or TRBD2 (5 bases each). Germline CDR1 and CDR2: SSHAT and FNYEAQ (reference sequence). The CDR3 is 13 residues long. The CDR3 sequence: CASSSGPTDTQYF. The CDR3 bases are TGTGCTAGCAGCTCGGGACCCACAGATACGCAGTATTTT.

This clone was counted only a few times. The chain combines TRBV25-1 with TRBJ2-7, with unresolved D. The CDR3 spans 12 residues. V dropped 4 bases and J dropped 3 bases, with 7 bases sitting between them. Germline-derived CDR1 and CDR2 are MGHDK and SYGVNS. The CDR3 here is CASSGIGYEQYF. In DNA form, the CDR3 reads TGTGCCAGCAGTGGGATCGGCTACGAGCAGTACTTC.

This clone was found a few times. V gene TRBV7-6 combines with J gene TRBJ2-1; D is possibly TRBD2 (6 bases). The length of the CDR3 is 16 residues. The germline V gene has CDR1 SGHVS and CDR2 FNYEAQ. V lost 4 bases to trimming and J lost 3 bases, with 16 bases between them. CDR3 sequence reads: CASSSGGLPLYNEQFF. DNA for the CDR3: TGTGCCAGCAGCTCCGGAGGGCTTCCGCTCTACAATGAGCAGTTCTTC.

Only a few counts were recorded for this clone. This chain uses TRBV5-4 with TRBJ2-1; tentative D call: TRBD1 (5 bases). V was clipped by 6 bases and J by 5 bases, with 12 bases between them. The CDR3 contains 13 residues. The germline CDR1 and CDR2 sequences are SGHNT and YYREEE (reference sequence). DNA for the CDR3: TGTGCCAGCACTAGTCAGGGCAACAATGAGCAGTTCTTC. Amino acid sequence: CASTSQGNNEQFF.

The genes are TRBV30 and TRBJ2-3, with 7 positions matching TRBD2. V lost 4 bases, J lost 2 bases, and 12 bases stayed unmatched. The CDR3 spans 16 residues. Looked up from germline, CDR1 is GTSNPN and CDR2 is SVGIG (reference sequence). CDR3 residues: CAWIPSGRLLTDTQYF. The CDR3 region has the DNA TGTGCCTGGATTCCTTCCGGGAGGCTCCTCACAGATACGCAGTATTTT.

This clone was seen only a few times. The chain uses TRBV6-6 and TRBJ2-1, with TRBD2 identical over 15 bases. This CDR3 is built from 15 residues. CDR1 and CDR2 (germline): MNHNY, SVGAGI (reference sequence). With 2 bases clipped from V and 7 bases from J, the junction kept 0 bases outside the gene matches. CDR3 region: CASSYGTSGGNEQFF. The CDR3, as DNA: TGTGCCAGCAGTTACGGGACTAGCGGGGGGAATGAGCAGTTCTTC.

The gene calls are TRBV5-4 and TRBJ1-5; no definite D call. The CDR3 loop spans 16 amino acids. V gave up 2 bases and J gave up 4 bases, with 16 bases separating them. CDR1 SGHNT and CDR2 YYREEE come from the germline V gene (reference sequence). In DNA, the CDR3 is TGTGCCAGCAGCTTAGGCTGGCAGCGGGAGAATCAGCCCCAGCATTTT. It codes for CASSLGWQRENQPQHF.

The chain carries TRBV6-6 and TRBJ1-1, with 7 bases lining up with TRBD1. Germline-derived CDR1 and CDR2 are MNHNY and SVGAGI (reference sequence). CDR3 length: 11 amino acids. The trim removed 10 bases at V and 3 bases at J, leaving 2 bases unmatched. DNA of the CDR3: TGTGCCACCCAGGGGGACACTGAAGCTTTCTTT. Its protein product is CATQGDTEAFF.

The genes are TRBV29-1 and TRBJ2-1, with unresolved D. Trimming cost V 3 bases and J 5 bases, with 8 bases left between them. CDR1 and CDR2 from the germline V gene are SQVTM and ANQGSEA. This CDR3 region has 12 residues. The CDR3 DNA reads TGCAGCGTTGATAAGGGAAACAATGAGCAGTTCTTC. This sequence encodes CSVDKGNNEQFF.

V usage is TRBV6-6 and J usage is TRBJ2-1; TRBD2 matches 8 bases. CDR1 is MNHNY and CDR2 is SVGAGI in the germline V gene (reference sequence). This CDR3 region has 15 residues. The V gene end was trimmed by 5 bases and the J gene end by 9 bases; junction bases not matched to a gene: 12. DNA of the CDR3: TGTGCCAGCAGTGTACCGAGCGGGGGCCCCGGTGAGCAGTTCTTC. This codes for CASSVPSGGPGEQFF.

The chain couples TRBV18 to TRBJ2-5; D is perhaps TRBD1 (6 bases). This CDR3 has 15 amino acids. From germline, CDR1 is KGHSH and CDR2 LQKENI. Trimming pared 2 bases from V and 4 bases from J, leaving 14 bases between. CDR3 residues: CASSPDTGIGETQYF. In DNA form, the CDR3 reads TGTGCCAGCTCACCAGACACAGGGATTGGAGAGACCCAGTACTTC.

This clone has only a few counts. The chain is built from TRBV27 and TRBJ2-7, with TRBD1 matching over 8 bases. The V segment lost 6 bases and the J segment 3 bases; nucleotides outside the gene matches: 7. Germline V gene sequence: CDR1 MNHEY, CDR2 SMNVEV (reference sequence). This CDR3 region has 14 residues. CDR3 nucleotides: TGTGCCAGCAGCCCGAGGGACAGGAACTACGAGCAGTACTTC. Protein: CASSPRDRNYEQYF.

The sample holds a few counts of this clone. The chain recombines TRBV7-9 with TRBJ1-2; D is perhaps TRBD1 (5 bases). V dropped 5 bases and J dropped 0 bases, with 10 bases sitting between them. Looked up from germline, CDR1 is SEHNR and CDR2 is FQNEAQ (reference sequence). The CDR3 spans 14 residues. CDR3 sequence: CASSAGQTNYGYTF. As DNA, the CDR3 is TGTGCCAGCAGCGCGGGGCAGACTAACTATGGCTACACCTTC.

The table lists this clone with a few counts. This chain uses TRBV7-9 with TRBJ2-5, with D perhaps matching TRBD1 or TRBD2 (6 bases each). CDR3 size: 14 residues. V lost 5 bases to trimming and J lost 2 bases, with 12 bases between them. CDR1 and CDR2 from the germline V gene are SEHNR and FQNEAQ (reference sequence). CDR3 in DNA: TGTGCCAGCAGCCCACTAGGGGGGCAAGAGACCCAGTACTTC. Amino acid sequence: CASSPLGGQETQYF.

The rearrangement links TRBV6-5 to TRBJ1-2; TRBD1 agrees at 7 bases. From germline, CDR1 is MNHEY and CDR2 SVGAGI. V lost 5 bases, J lost 5 bases, and 8 bases stayed unmatched. This CDR3 region has 14 residues. The CDR3 here is CASSRDRRLYGYTF. The CDR3 region has the DNA TGTGCCAGCAGTAGGGACAGAAGGTTGTATGGCTACACCTTC.

This clone was seen a few times. This sequence joins TRBV7-3 and TRBJ2-3, with D perhaps given as TRBD1 or TRBD2 (7 bases each). This CDR3 spans 15 amino acids. Germline CDR1 SGHTA, CDR2 FQGTGA. V lost 5 bases to trimming and J lost 3 bases, with 15 bases between them. CDR3 coding DNA: TGTGCCAGCAGCCCGCGACAGGGAGGGACAGATACGCAGTATTTT. Translating it yields CASSPRQGGTDTQYF.

CDR3 DNA: TGTGCCAGCAGCTTACAGGGGAGGTACGAGCAGTACTTC. It yields the protein CASSLQGRYEQYF. This chain links TRBV7-9 with TRBJ2-7, with D perhaps TRBD1 or TRBD2 (6 bases each). Germline V gene data show CDR1 as SEHNR and CDR2 as FQNEAQ (reference sequence). With 2 bases removed from V and 4 bases from J, the gap between germline ends came to 9 bases. The CDR3 has 13 residues.

This clone was recorded a few times. The chain joins TRBV4-3 to TRBJ1-6; D gene uncertain. Germline V gene sequence: CDR1 LGHNA, CDR2 YSLEER. The CDR3 extends over 19 amino acids. Trimming shortened V by 0 bases and J by 4 bases, and 19 bases separated the two germline ends. This CDR3 reads CASSQDTRPYQLYNSPLHF. The CDR3 region has the DNA TGCGCCAGCAGCCAAGACACTCGGCCATACCAATTATATAATTCACCCCTCCACTTT.

This clone showed up just a few times. The V gene is TRBV7-8, the J gene TRBJ1-2; 8 bases are shared with TRBD1. Germline CDR1 reads SGHVS; CDR2 reads FQNEAQ. The CDR3 runs 14 residues. With V trimmed by 1 base and J by 6 bases, 4 bases remained unmatched. CDR3 sequence (DNA): TGTGCCAGCAGCTTAGGAGGACAGGGTGATGGCTACACCTTC. It yields the protein CASSLGGQGDGYTF.

This clone turned up a few times. V usage is TRBV25-1 and J usage is TRBJ2-4; 8 bases match TRBD2. Losses at the gene ends were 5 bases for V and 5 bases for J; bases not matched to a gene: 5. This CDR3 contains 14 residues. The germline V gene has CDR1 MGHDK and CDR2 SYGVNS. The CDR3: CASSRTGGQNIQYF. CDR3 nucleotide sequence: TGTGCCAGCAGTCGGACGGGGGGGCAAAACATTCAGTACTTC.

A word on this clone: The sample has other DNA sequences that encode this CDR3 too. The chain joins TRBV30 to TRBJ2-1; 10 positions match TRBD2. The CDR3 is 12 amino acids. Germline CDR1 GTSNPN, CDR2 SVGIG (reference sequence). V was clipped by 2 bases and J by 9 bases; unmatched bases: 1. The CDR3 DNA follows: TGTGCCTGGAGTCGACTAGCGGGTGAGCAGTTCTTC. Protein: CAWSRLAGEQFF.

This clone has only a few counts. The rearrangement links TRBV9 to TRBJ2-3; TRBD1 or TRBD2 may be the D gene (6 bases each). CDR1 SGDLS and CDR2 YYNGEE come from the germline V gene. CDR3 length: 16 amino acids. V gave up 0 bases and J gave up 0 bases, with 11 bases separating them. CDR3 in DNA: TGTGCCAGCAGCGTAGTGGGGGGCCGGAGCACAGATACGCAGTATTTT. This gives the protein CASSVVGGRSTDTQYF.

Only a few counts were recorded for this clone. The rearrangement links TRBV13 to TRBJ2-7; unclear D gene. Germline CDR1 is PRHDT and CDR2 is FYEKMQ (reference sequence). The CDR3 is 12 amino acids. V was clipped by 4 bases and J by 1 base, with 5 bases between them. The CDR3, as DNA: TGTGCCAGCAGCTCGAAATCCTACGAGCAGTACTTC. Protein product: CASSSKSYEQYF.

The gene calls are TRBV4-2 and TRBJ2-2; D is undetermined. Germline V lookup: CDR1 LGHNA, CDR2 YNFKEQ. V lost 5 bases, J lost 1 base, and 11 bases lay in between. The CDR3 sequence is 15 residues long. The chain's CDR3 is CASSIDDGNTGELFF. The CDR3 DNA sequence: TGTGCCAGCAGCATCGACGACGGGAACACCGGGGAGCTGTTTTTT.

The chain recombines TRBV4-3 with TRBJ2-7; either TRBD1 or TRBD2 may supply D (5 bases each). The CDR3 length is 16 residues. The ends were cut back, 0 bases at V and 0 bases at J, with 12 bases in the middle. Germline CDR1 LGHNA, CDR2 YSLEER. The CDR3 region is CASSQDWGSNSYEQYF. The CDR3 coding sequence is TGCGCCAGCAGCCAAGACTGGGGGTCAAACTCCTACGAGCAGTACTTC.

This clone showed up just a few times. The chain is built from TRBV9 and TRBJ1-4, with D tentatively TRBD1 (5 bases). The germline gives CDR1 SGDLS, CDR2 YYNGEE. The CDR3 has 15 residues. With 2 bases removed from V and 11 bases from J, the gap between germline ends came to 19 bases. DNA of the CDR3: TGTGCCAGCAGCGTCGGCTGGGAGGGGAGACAGAAACTGTTTTTT. Translation gives CASSVGWEGRQKLFF.